This T cell receptor beta chain was found in a study of molecular identifiers for immune sequencing clone quantification. This clonotype was detected many times. Its antigen is unknown. Bulk TCR libraries were made with methods that had been previously described and with listed TCR primers. TCRdb independently ran MiXCR on the PCR reads; one entry per CDR3 protein. The sample carries about 640,000 distinct CDR3 sequences, 20% recorded once. Germline CDR1 is LGHDT and CDR2 is YNNKEL (reference sequence). This CDR3 comprises 12 residues. Trimming left V 4 bases short and J 3 bases short, with 7 bases between. Study observations and caveats: Clone sizes that are highly expanded could be underestimated when identical TCR molecules share a barcode. One cell's worth of spiked Jurkat TCR RNA was reportedly detectable among about a million naive cells.

The rearrangement links TRBV3-1 to TRBJ2-7, with a possible D match to TRBD1 (6 bases). This TCR derives from a human donor in good health. Some libraries in this study had Jurkat cell RNA spiked in. Source material: naive CD8+ T cells from blood, with Jurkat cell RNA spiked in. The subset is: FACS-sorted CD8+CD4-CCR7+CD45RA+ naive T cells. In nucleotides, the CDR3 is TGTGCCAGCAGCCGGGACAACTACGAGCAGTACTTC. It codes for CASSRDNYEQYF.